This TCR beta chain was identified in a study of shared clonotypes between healthy human individuals. CDR3 size: 14 residues. Trimming took 7 bases from V and 7 from J; bases not matched to a gene: 13. The germline gives CDR1 MDHEN, CDR2 SYDVKM. This clone was counted a single time. Here immunoSEQ multiplex PCR was the method, and the copy in TCRdb shows in-frame clones only, minus some. This repertoire shows some 1.5 million clones, under 99% found once; its top ten account for about 0.4%. The chain uses TRBV28 and TRBJ2-7; 7 bases are a match to TRBD1. The sequence derives from a young man in good health. The sample taken for sequencing was naive CD4+ T cells sorted from blood. Regarding subset: CD45RA+ positively selected. DNA of the CDR3: TGTGCCAGCACCCCGGCTAAGCGGACAGGAGAGCAGTACTTC. It translates to CASTPAKRTGEQYF.